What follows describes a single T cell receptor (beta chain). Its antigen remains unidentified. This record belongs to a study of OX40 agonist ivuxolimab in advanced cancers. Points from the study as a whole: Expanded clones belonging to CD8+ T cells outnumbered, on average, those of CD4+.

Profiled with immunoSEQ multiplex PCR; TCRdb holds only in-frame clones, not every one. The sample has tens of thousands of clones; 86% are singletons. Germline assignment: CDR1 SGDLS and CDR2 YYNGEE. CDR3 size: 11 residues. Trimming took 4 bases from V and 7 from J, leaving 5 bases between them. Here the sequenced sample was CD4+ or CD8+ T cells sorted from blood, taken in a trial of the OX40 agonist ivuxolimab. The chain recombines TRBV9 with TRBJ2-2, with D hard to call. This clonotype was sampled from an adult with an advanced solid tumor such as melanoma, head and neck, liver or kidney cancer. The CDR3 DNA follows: TGTGCCAGCAGCCGTGGCGGGGAGCTGTTTTTT. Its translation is CASSRGGELFF.